The 3 T cell receptor beta chains reported below all come from one sample, sequenced in a study of CXCR3-negative and CXCR3-positive naive CD8 T cells. Findings and caveats of the study: Greater hydrophobicity was found in TRB CDR3s of CXCR3-positive naive cells than of CXCR3-negative naive cells.

The antigens for these receptors are not known. Preparation of TRB cDNA libraries relied on 5' RACE carrying UMI labels. TCRdb re-called the 5' RACE reads and shows each CDR3 protein once, DNA omitted. Its table lists several thousand distinct CDR3 sequences. The sample was naive CXCR3+ CD8+ T cells from blood. The subset was: CD45RO-CCR7+CD27+CD95- naive CD8+ T cells expressing CXCR3 (TNR3+). Receptors were obtained from a human donor in good health. Some clones in this sample may be carry-over from other donors' samples.

V usage is TRBV25-1 and J usage is TRBJ1-2; as DNA is missing, the TRBD1 call by TCRdb cannot be tested. The CDR3 runs to 13 residues. CDR1 is MGHDK and CDR2 is SYGVNS in the germline V gene. CDR3 region: CASSEDRGHGYTF.

V and J are TRBV25-1 and TRBJ1-1; lacking DNA, the TRBD1 call made by TCRdb goes unchecked. Germline V CDR1 and CDR2: MGHDK, SYGVNS. The CDR3 runs 15 residues. This CDR3 reads CASSEIRDKNTEAFF.

By frequency, this clonotype is medium-sized. The genes are TRBV7-9 and TRBJ2-7; TCRdb indicates TRBD2, and absent DNA this call remains unverified. Germline V gene sequence: CDR1 SEHNR, CDR2 FQNEAQ (reference sequence). The CDR3 consists of 16 residues. The CDR3 reads CASSRTSGTGALEQYF.